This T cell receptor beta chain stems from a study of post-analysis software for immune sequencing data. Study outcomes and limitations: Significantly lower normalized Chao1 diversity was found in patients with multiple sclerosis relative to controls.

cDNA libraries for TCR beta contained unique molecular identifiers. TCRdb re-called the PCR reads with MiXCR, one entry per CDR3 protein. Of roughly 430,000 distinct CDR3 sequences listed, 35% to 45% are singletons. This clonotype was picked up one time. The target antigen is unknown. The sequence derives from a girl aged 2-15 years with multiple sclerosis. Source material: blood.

The CDR3 nucleotides read TGCGCCAGCAGGAAGGGTCAGGGGCCCAGCTCCTACAATGAGCAGTTCTTC. Encoded protein: CASRKGQGPSSYNEQFF. The chain carries TRBV10-2 and TRBJ2-1; tentatively, D is TRBD1 (6 bases). V gave up 6 bases and J gave up 0 bases, with 18 bases separating them. This CDR3 is built from 17 residues. Germline assignment: CDR1 WSHSY and CDR2 SAAADI.